This T cell receptor (beta chain) derives from a study of PD-1 blockade in mismatch repair-deficient tumors. Background on the study: All were previously treated, progressing patients with 12 mismatch repair-deficient cancer types.

Broader study findings: After pembrolizumab, tumor-resident clones rose rapidly, then generally contracted before radiologic responses.

The TCR-sequenced patients were a few responders to pembrolizumab. The table came from immunoSEQ multiplex PCR; TCRdb's copy has only in-frame clones and leaves some out. The sample lists around 120,000 clones, more than 70% seen once, with about 11% in the top ten. A word on this clone: What it recognizes is unknown.

This CDR3 spans 17 amino acids. Per germline, CDR1 LGHNT and CDR2 FRNRAP. Losses at the gene ends were 3 bases for V and 4 bases for J; bases not matched to a gene: 9. This clonotype was obtained from an adult with mismatch repair-deficient cancer. The sequencing here drew on peripheral blood, taken roughly 67 weeks after starting pembrolizumab. The chain employs TRBV12-5 and TRBJ2-2; TRBD1 aligns across 9 bases. CDR3 coding DNA: TGTGCTAGTGGTTTCTATTTAGACAGGGGGGTCACCGGGGAGCTGTTTTTT. The encoded protein is CASGFYLDRGVTGELFF. Combining the CDR3 with reference TRBV12-5 and TRBJ2-2 gives the whole variable domain DARVTQTPRHKVTEMGQEVTMRCQPILGHNTVFWYRQTMMQGLELLAYFRNRAPLDDSGMPKDRFSAEMPDATLATLKIQPSEPRDSAVYFCASGFYLDRGVTGELFFGEGSRLTVL.